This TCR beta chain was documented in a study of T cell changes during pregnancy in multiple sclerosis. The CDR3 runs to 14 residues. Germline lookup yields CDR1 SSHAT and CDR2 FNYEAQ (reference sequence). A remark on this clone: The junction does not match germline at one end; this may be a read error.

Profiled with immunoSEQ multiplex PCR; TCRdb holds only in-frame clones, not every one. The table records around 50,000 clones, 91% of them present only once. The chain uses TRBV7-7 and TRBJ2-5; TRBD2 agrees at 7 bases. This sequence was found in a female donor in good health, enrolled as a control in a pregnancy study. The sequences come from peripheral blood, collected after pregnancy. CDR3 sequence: CASSKAGSQETQYF. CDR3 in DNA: TGTGCTAGCAGCAAAGCGGGGTCCCAAGAGACCCAGTACTTC. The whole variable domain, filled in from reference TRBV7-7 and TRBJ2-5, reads GAGVSQSPRYKVTKRGQDVTLRCDPISSHATLYWYQQALGQGPEFLTYFNYEAQPDKSGLPSDRFSAERPEGSISTLTIQRTEQRDSAMYRCASSKAGSQETQYFGPGTRLLVL.